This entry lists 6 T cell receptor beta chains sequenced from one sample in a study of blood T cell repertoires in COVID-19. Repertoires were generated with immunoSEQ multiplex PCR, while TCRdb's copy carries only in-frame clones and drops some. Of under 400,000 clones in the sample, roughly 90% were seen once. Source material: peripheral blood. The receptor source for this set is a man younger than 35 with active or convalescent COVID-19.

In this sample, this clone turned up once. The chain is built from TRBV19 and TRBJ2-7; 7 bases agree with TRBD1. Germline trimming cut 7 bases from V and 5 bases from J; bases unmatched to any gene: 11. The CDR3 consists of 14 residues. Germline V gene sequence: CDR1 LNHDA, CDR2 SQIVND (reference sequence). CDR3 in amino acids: CASTPAGGVDEQYF. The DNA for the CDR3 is TGTGCCAGTACCCCTGCAGGGGGTGTGGACGAGCAGTACTTC.

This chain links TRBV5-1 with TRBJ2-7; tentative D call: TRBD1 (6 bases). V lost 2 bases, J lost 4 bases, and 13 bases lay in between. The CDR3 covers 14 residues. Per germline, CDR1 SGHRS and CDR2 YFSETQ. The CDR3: CASSLSQGSYEQYF. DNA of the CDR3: TGCGCCAGCAGCTTATCCCAGGGGTCATACGAGCAGTACTTC. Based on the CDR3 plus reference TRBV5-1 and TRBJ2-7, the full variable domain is KAGVTQTPRYLIKTRGQQVTLSCSPISGHRSVSWYQQTPGQGLQFLFEYFSETQRNKGNFPGRFSGRQFSNSRSEMNVSTLELGDSALYLCASSLSQGSYEQYFGPGTRLTVT.

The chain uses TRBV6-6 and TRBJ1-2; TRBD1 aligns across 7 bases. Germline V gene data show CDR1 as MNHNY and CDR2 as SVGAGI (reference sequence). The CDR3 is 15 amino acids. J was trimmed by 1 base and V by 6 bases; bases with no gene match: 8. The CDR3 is CASSSPRDSNYGYTF. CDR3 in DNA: TGTGCCAGCAGCTCCCCCCGGGACAGTAACTATGGCTACACCTTC.

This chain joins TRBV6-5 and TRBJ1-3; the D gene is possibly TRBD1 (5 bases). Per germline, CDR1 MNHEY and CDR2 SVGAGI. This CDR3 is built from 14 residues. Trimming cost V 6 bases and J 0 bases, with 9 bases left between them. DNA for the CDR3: TGTGCCAGCAGGCCCACAGGCTCTGGAAACACCATATATTTT. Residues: CASRPTGSGNTIYF.

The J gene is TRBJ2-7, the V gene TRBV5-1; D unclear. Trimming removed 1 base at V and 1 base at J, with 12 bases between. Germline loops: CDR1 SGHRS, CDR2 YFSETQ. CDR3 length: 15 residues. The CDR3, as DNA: TGCGCCAGCAGCTTGTTTGCAGGAACGTCCTACGAGCAGTACTTC. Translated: CASSLFAGTSYEQYF.

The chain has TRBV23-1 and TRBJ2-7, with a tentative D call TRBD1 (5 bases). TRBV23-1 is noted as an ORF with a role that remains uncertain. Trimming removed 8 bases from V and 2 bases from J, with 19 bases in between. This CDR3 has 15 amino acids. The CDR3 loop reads CASCRLQDNTYEQYF. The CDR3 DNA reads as TGCGCCAGCTGCCGCCTTCAGGACAACACCTACGAGCAGTACTTC.